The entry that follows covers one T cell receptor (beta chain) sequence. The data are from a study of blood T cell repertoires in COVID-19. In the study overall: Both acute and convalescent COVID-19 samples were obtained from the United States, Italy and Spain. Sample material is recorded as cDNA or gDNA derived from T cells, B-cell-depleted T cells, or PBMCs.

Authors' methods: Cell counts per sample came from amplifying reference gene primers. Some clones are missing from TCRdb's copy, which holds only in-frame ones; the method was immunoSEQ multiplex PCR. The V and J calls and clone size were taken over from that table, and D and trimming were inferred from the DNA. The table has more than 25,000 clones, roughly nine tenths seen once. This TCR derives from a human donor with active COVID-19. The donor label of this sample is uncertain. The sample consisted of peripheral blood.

CDR3 coding DNA: TGTGCCAGCAGCTTCACCCGGGAGAAGACCCAGTACTTC. As protein: CASSFTREKTQYF. This chain links TRBV7-2 with TRBJ2-5; D is perhaps TRBD2 (6 bases). Trimming cost V 3 bases and J 6 bases, with 11 bases left between them. This CDR3 has 13 residues. Germline-derived CDR1 and CDR2 are SGHTA and FQGNSA.